These T cell receptor beta chains were read from a single sample in a study of blood T cell repertoires in COVID-19. The method was immunoSEQ multiplex PCR; TCRdb's version includes in-frame clones alone and lacks a portion of them. The sample lists over 20,000 clones; 85% to 90% were seen once. Sequencing was performed on peripheral blood. Receptors were obtained from a man aged 70 or older with acute or convalescent COVID-19. The CDR3 runs from the conserved cysteine through the conserved F or W. D genes are given only for firm matches. Some rows have no size entry. The others give once, few or many, or a class for an expanded clone.

abundance	v_gene	j_gene	d_gene	CDR3aa	CDR3nt
NA	TRBV20-1	TRBJ2-2	NA	CSASRDTGELFF	TGCAGTGCTAGTCGTGACACCGGGGAGCTGTTTTTT
NA	TRBV10-3	TRBJ2-5	NA	CAISAQGEETQYF	TGTGCCATCAGTGCCCAGGGTGAAGAGACCCAGTACTTC
NA	TRBV7-9	TRBJ2-7	TRBD1	CASSPGTVYEQYF	TGTGCCAGCAGTCCCGGGACAGTGTACGAGCAGTACTTC
few	TRBV27	TRBJ1-5	TRBD1	CASSSQGADQPQHF	TGTGCCAGCAGTTCACAGGGGGCAGATCAGCCCCAGCATTTT
NA	TRBV7-2	TRBJ2-5	NA	CASRRVSGYQETQYF	TGTGCCAGCAGGAGGGTGTCGGGGTACCAAGAGACCCAGTACTTC
NA	TRBV5-1	TRBJ2-1	NA	CASSLLGENYNEQFF	TGCGCCAGCAGCTTGCTCGGGGAGAACTACAATGAGCAGTTCTTC
NA	TRBV5-5	TRBJ2-5	NA	CASSFNGELETQYF	TGTGCCAGCAGCTTTAACGGAGAATTAGAGACCCAGTACTTC
NA	TRBV19	TRBJ2-2	TRBD1	CASSIGRAGGIGELFF	TGTGCCAGTAGTATTGGGCGGGCAGGGGGCATCGGGGAGCTGTTTTTT
NA	TRBV6-4	TRBJ1-6	TRBD1	CASRRTGDSPLHF	TGTGCCAGCAGGAGGACAGGGGATTCACCCCTCCACTTT
few	TRBV7-2	TRBJ1-4	NA	CASSLKERMSFNEKLFF	TGTGCCAGCAGCTTAAAAGAGAGGATGAGCTTTAATGAAAAACTGTTTTTT
once	TRBV6-5	TRBJ1-4	NA	CASSETDWREKLFF	TGTGCCAGCAGCGAGACCGACTGGAGAGAAAAACTGTTTTTT
NA	TRBV3-1/TRBV3-2	TRBJ2-3	TRBD2	CASSPGTSGLSTDTQYF	TGTGCCAGCAGCCCCGGGACTAGCGGACTAAGCACAGATACGCAGTATTTT
NA	TRBV5-6	TRBJ2-7	TRBD1	CASSLQGAWYF	TGTGCCAGCAGCTTGCAGGGGGCCTGGTACTTC
NA	TRBV15	TRBJ1-1	NA	CATSLMGGVNTEAFF	TGTGCCACCAGCTTAATGGGGGGAGTGAACACTGAAGCTTTCTTT
NA	TRBV14	TRBJ1-1	NA	CASSQDPSRVTEAFF	TGTGCCAGCAGCCAAGATCCCAGCAGGGTGACTGAAGCTTTCTTT
NA	TRBV27	TRBJ1-2	TRBD1	CASSPQGKGYGYTF	TGTGCCAGCAGCCCACAGGGGAAAGGCTATGGCTACACCTTC
NA	TRBV4-2	TRBJ2-1	NA	CASSQDTGYNEQFF	TGTGCCAGCAGCCAAGATACAGGGTACAATGAGCAGTTCTTC
NA	TRBV15	TRBJ1-5	NA	CATSRPDRGEPQHF	TGTGCCACCAGCAGACCGGACAGAGGGGAGCCCCAGCATTTT
NA	TRBV19	TRBJ1-1	TRBD1	CASSSRQGRFAGDTEAFF	TGTGCCAGTAGTTCCAGACAGGGGAGGTTTGCAGGGGACACTGAAGCTTTCTTT
NA	TRBV5-6	TRBJ2-7	NA	CASSLSLALYEQYF	TGTGCCAGCAGCTTAAGTCTAGCGCTTTACGAGCAGTACTTC
NA	TRBV5-1	TRBJ1-5	NA	CASSADYNQPQHF	TGCGCCAGCAGCGCGGATTACAATCAGCCCCAGCATTTT
NA	TRBV29-1	TRBJ2-3	TRBD2	CSGFIGTSGASTDTQYF	TGCAGCGGCTTCATCGGGACTAGCGGGGCCAGCACAGATACGCAGTATTTT
NA	TRBV18	TRBJ1-2	TRBD1	CASSPGRDRGRGDYGYTF	TGTGCCAGCTCACCGGGGAGGGACAGGGGGCGCGGCGACTATGGCTACACCTTC
NA	TRBV7-9	TRBJ2-5	NA	CASSLTDRGETQYF	TGTGCCAGCAGCTTAACGGATAGGGGGGAGACCCAGTACTTC
NA	TRBV5-5	TRBJ1-1	NA	CASSYMSGPTEAFF	TGTGCCAGCAGCTACATGTCAGGGCCCACTGAAGCTTTCTTT
NA	TRBV12-5	TRBJ2-2	NA	CASGLVILQGSRSGELFF	TGTGCTAGTGGTTTGGTAATATTGCAGGGGTCTCGGTCCGGGGAGCTGTTTTTT
NA	TRBV5-1	TRBJ1-1	NA	CASSLKSDTEAFF	TGCGCCAGCAGCCTCAAATCGGACACTGAAGCTTTCTTT
NA	TRBV11-3	TRBJ2-5	NA	CASSLGTELTGETQYF	TGTGCCAGCAGCTTAGGGACAGAACTCACTGGGGAGACCCAGTACTTC
NA	TRBV6-6	TRBJ2-3	TRBD1	CASRTGGRDTQYF	TGTGCCAGCAGAACAGGGGGGAGAGATACGCAGTATTTT
once	TRBV5-1	TRBJ2-3	NA	CASSLGAPISTDTQYF	TGCGCCAGCAGCTTGGGGGCCCCTATTAGCACAGATACGCAGTATTTT
NA	TRBV7-2	TRBJ2-3	NA	CASTRGGIGTDTQYF	TGTGCCAGCACCCGGGGCGGGATTGGCACAGATACGCAGTATTTT
NA	TRBV9	TRBJ1-1	TRBD1	CASSAAQTGWATEAFF	TGTGCCAGCAGCGCGGCCCAGACAGGGTGGGCCACTGAAGCTTTCTTT
NA	TRBV6-5	TRBJ1-3	TRBD1	CASSRGTGIGNTIYF	TGTGCCAGCAGTCGAGGGACAGGGATAGGAAACACCATATATTTT
NA	TRBV4-2	TRBJ2-1	TRBD2	CASSRVLASGSSYNEQFF	TGTGCCAGCAGCCGGGTTTTGGCTAGCGGGAGCTCCTACAATGAGCAGTTCTTC
NA	TRBV5-1	TRBJ1-1	NA	CASSLGQSNTEAFF	TGCGCCAGCAGCTTGGGACAGTCGAACACTGAAGCTTTCTTT
once	TRBV7-2	TRBJ2-2	NA	CASSFSGDTGELFF	TGTGCCAGCAGCTTTTCGGGAGACACCGGGGAGCTGTTTTTT
NA	TRBV29-1	TRBJ2-1	NA	CSVEGGAEQKRFF	TGCAGCGTGGAAGGTGGGGCAGAGCAGAAGCGGTTCTTC
NA	TRBV28	TRBJ2-3	NA	CASSPGGTDTQYF	TGTGCCAGCAGCCCGGGTGGCACAGATACGCAGTATTTT
NA	TRBV2	TRBJ2-7	NA	CASSERQRLEQYF	TGTGCCAGCAGTGAAAGACAGCGCTTGGAGCAGTACTTC
few	TRBV7-9	TRBJ2-7	TRBD1	CASSSQTGSEQYF	TGTGCCAGCAGCTCCCAGACAGGGTCCGAGCAGTACTTC
NA	TRBV6-5	TRBJ1-2	TRBD1	CAATGVDGYGYTF	TGTGCCGCCACAGGGGTTGACGGCTATGGCTACACCTTC
NA	TRBV6-2/TRBV6-3	TRBJ1-2	TRBD1	CASSYFGQGGTYGYTF	TGTGCCAGCAGTTACTTCGGACAGGGAGGTACCTATGGCTACACCTTC